A single sample is the source of the 30 T cell receptor beta chains below, sequenced in a study of PD-1 blockade in classical Hodgkin lymphoma. The assay was immunoSEQ multiplex PCR, and TCRdb's table has in-frame clones only and misses some. Among more than 90,000 clones listed, roughly 79% were seen once. In every patient, relapse followed autologous stem cell transplantation, while exposure to brentuximab vedotin differed. This specimen consisted of peripheral blood mononuclear cells (PBMCs), obtained before the second cycle of nivolumab. These receptors were obtained from a human donor with classical Hodgkin lymphoma.

This chain joins TRBV5-1 and TRBJ1-4; D unresolved. V gave up 5 bases and J gave up 0 bases, with 8 bases separating them. The CDR3 is 14 residues long. Per the germline V gene, CDR1 is SGHRS and CDR2 is YFSETQ. As DNA, the CDR3 is TGCGCCAGCAGAAGTGGGTCAACTAATGAAAAACTGTTTTTT. Its protein is CASRSGSTNEKLFF.

The chain recombines TRBV2 with TRBJ2-5, with 11 bases identical to TRBD2. J lost 5 bases, V lost 5 bases, and 4 bases had no gene match. The CDR3 sequence is 14 residues long. Germline V gene lookup returns CDR1 SNHLY and CDR2 FYNNEI. This CDR3 is CASSYSGRGETQYF. The CDR3 DNA follows: TGTGCCAGCAGTTATAGCGGGAGGGGGGAGACCCAGTACTTC.

This clone was counted a single time. This chain connects TRBV28 to TRBJ2-7; TRBD1 or TRBD2 may be the D gene (5 bases each). V dropped 6 bases and J dropped 2 bases, with 14 bases sitting between them. Germline lookup yields CDR1 MDHEN and CDR2 SYDVKM. This CDR3 is built from 14 residues. The chain's CDR3 is CASSDSGRTYEQYF. CDR3 nucleotide sequence: TGTGCCAGCAGCGATTCGGGACGAACCTACGAGCAGTACTTC.

The table lists this clone with a count of one. V gene TRBV7-2 combines with J gene TRBJ2-3; TRBD1 or TRBD2 may be the D gene (5 bases each). The germline CDR1 and CDR2 sequences are SGHTA and FQGNSA. The CDR3 sequence is 16 residues long. The ends were cut back, 3 bases at V and 4 bases at J, with 17 bases in the middle. The CDR3 here is CASSFGTRLSADTQYF. The CDR3 bases are TGTGCCAGCAGCTTCGGGACCCGACTCAGTGCAGATACGCAGTATTTT.

The rearrangement joins TRBV30 to TRBJ2-3; D may be TRBD1 or TRBD2 (5 bases each). From germline, CDR1 is GTSNPN and CDR2 SVGIG (reference sequence). The CDR3 extends over 17 amino acids. The germline V and J ends were trimmed by 4 bases and 9 bases, with 29 bases remaining between them. The CDR3 sequence: CAWNTQIILSRGGTQYF. The CDR3 region has the DNA TGTGCCTGGAATACCCAAATCATTCTTAGTCGGGGCGGGACGCAGTATTTT.

The rearrangement links TRBV19 to TRBJ1-1; 8 positions match TRBD1. The CDR3 is 17 residues long. Germline V gives CDR1 LNHDA, CDR2 SQIVND (reference sequence). The ends lost 4 bases at V and 4 bases at J; junction bases unmatched: 14. CDR3 sequence: CASSKIGTGGRGTEAFF. The DNA of the CDR3 is TGTGCCAGTAGTAAGATCGGGACAGGCGGCCGGGGCACTGAAGCTTTCTTT.

The chain couples TRBV7-2 to TRBJ2-1; possibly TRBD1 or TRBD2 for D (6 bases each). Per the germline V gene, CDR1 is SGHTA and CDR2 is FQGNSA. V was pared by 5 bases and J by 5 bases, with 10 bases between. The CDR3 covers 13 residues. The CDR3 spells CASSLGGHNEQFF. The CDR3 DNA follows: TGTGCCAGCAGCCTAGGGGGGCACAATGAGCAGTTCTTC. Full variable domain (rest looked up from reference TRBV7-2 and TRBJ2-1): GAGVSQSPSNKVTEKGKDVELRCDPISGHTALYWYRQSLGQGLEFLIYFQGNSAPDKSGLPSDRFSAERTGGSVSTLTIQRTQQEDSAVYLCASSLGGHNEQFFGPGTRLTVL.

This clone occurred once. The chain couples TRBV5-4 to TRBJ1-4; TRBD1 might be the D (5 bases). This CDR3 region has 14 residues. Germline V gene data show CDR1 as SGHNT and CDR2 as YYREEE (reference sequence). The V end lost 7 bases, the J end lost 8 bases, and 18 bases lay between the germline ends. In nucleotides, the CDR3 is TGTGCCAGCGCCCAAGGCCAGGGTTACGAAAAACTGTTTTTT. It translates to CASAQGQGYEKLFF.

The chain links TRBV2 to TRBJ2-1; 13 nucleotides align to TRBD2. Germline assignment: CDR1 SNHLY and CDR2 FYNNEI. The junction had 8 bases not matched to a gene; V was cut back by 6 bases and J by 9 bases. This CDR3 region has 15 residues. CDR3 loop: CASREGLAGSGEQFF. The CDR3 DNA sequence: TGTGCCAGCAGAGAGGGACTAGCGGGGTCTGGTGAGCAGTTCTTC.

In DNA form, the CDR3 reads TGTGCCATCAGTTCGGGGGGCGCTGGAAACACCATATATTTT. It encodes CAISSGGAGNTIYF. The chain links TRBV10-3 to TRBJ1-3; the D gene is possibly TRBD1 (6 bases). V gave up 5 bases and J gave up 2 bases, with 10 bases separating them. The CDR3 is 14 amino acids. Germline lookup yields CDR1 ENHRY and CDR2 SYGVKD.

V usage is TRBV29-1 and J usage is TRBJ1-2; D unclear. There are 11 residues in the CDR3. V was clipped by 4 bases and J by 5 bases, with 8 bases between them. The V gene's germline CDR1 is SQVTM and CDR2 ANQGSEA. This chain's CDR3 is CSVGGLYGYTF. DNA for the CDR3: TGCAGCGTTGGTGGTTTATATGGCTACACCTTC.

This chain connects TRBV6-5 to TRBJ2-7; 11 nucleotides align to TRBD2. Unmatched junction bases numbered 9, after V lost 5 bases and J lost 9 bases. This CDR3 contains 14 residues. Per the germline V gene, CDR1 is MNHEY and CDR2 is SVGAGI. The chain's CDR3 is CASSRSGTSGGQYF. The CDR3 coding sequence is TGTGCCAGCAGTCGCTCCGGGACTAGCGGAGGGCAGTACTTC.

The V call is TRBV30, the J call TRBJ1-4; D call uncertain. The CDR3 sequence is 11 residues long. The ends were cut back, 1 base at V and 11 bases at J, with 8 bases in the middle. Per the germline V gene, CDR1 is GTSNPN and CDR2 is SVGIG (reference sequence). The CDR3 spells CAWSEQLKLFF. The CDR3 nucleotides read TGTGCCTGGAGTGAACAGCTTAAACTGTTTTTT.

Written as DNA, the CDR3 is TGTGCCAGTAGTATAGTGGGACTCCACGACGATGAGCAGTTCTTC. It encodes CASSIVGLHDDEQFF. The chain links TRBV19 to TRBJ2-1, with D possibly matching TRBD2 (6 bases). CDR1 LNHDA and CDR2 SQIVND come from the germline V gene (reference sequence). V shed 1 base and J shed 8 bases, with 15 bases lying between them. The CDR3 contains 15 residues.

The V and J genes are TRBV7-9 and TRBJ1-3; D may be TRBD1 (6 bases). CDR3 size: 16 residues. The ends were cut back, 2 bases at V and 3 bases at J, with 14 bases in the middle. The germline gives CDR1 SEHNR, CDR2 FQNEAQ (reference sequence). CDR3 sequence reads: CASSLFQGLGGNTIYF. The CDR3 region has the DNA TGTGCCAGCAGCTTATTTCAGGGGCTGGGTGGAAACACCATATATTTT.

The chain joins TRBV7-3 to TRBJ2-1; 9 nucleotides agree with TRBD2. In germline, CDR1 is SGHTA, CDR2 FQGTGA. The CDR3 loop spans 15 amino acids. Trimming took 1 base from V and 9 from J; bases not matched to a gene: 7. This chain's CDR3 is CASSLMGGRVTEQFF. Here the CDR3 DNA reads TGTGCCAGCAGCTTAATGGGCGGGAGGGTTACTGAGCAGTTCTTC.

The chain has TRBV5-4 and TRBJ1-2; unclear D gene. Trimming shortened V by 0 bases and J by 8 bases, and 5 bases separated the two germline ends. The V gene's germline CDR1 is SGHNT and CDR2 YYREEE (reference sequence). The CDR3 runs to 11 residues. The CDR3, as DNA: TGTGCCAGCAGCTTGGAAGACGGCTACACCTTC. This encodes CASSLEDGYTF.

The rearrangement uses TRBV5-1 and TRBJ2-1, with D perhaps TRBD1 (5 bases). Per the germline V gene, CDR1 is SGHRS and CDR2 is YFSETQ. V gave up 3 bases and J gave up 5 bases, with 12 bases separating them. The CDR3 runs 14 residues. For the CDR3, the DNA is TGCGCCAGCAGCTATCAGGGTATCGACAATGAGCAGTTCTTC. As protein: CASSYQGIDNEQFF.

The CDR3 loop reads CASSPRAGPPSSYNEQFF. CDR3 sequence (DNA): TGTGCCAGCAGCCCCAGGGCGGGCCCACCGAGCTCCTACAATGAGCAGTTCTTC. This chain connects TRBV11-3 to TRBJ2-1; either TRBD1 or TRBD2 may fit D (5 bases each). This CDR3 contains 18 residues. Deletions cut 5 bases from V and 0 bases from J, with 20 bases between. Germline CDR1 reads SGHNT; CDR2 reads YENEEA.

The chain carries TRBV9 and TRBJ2-7; D is unresolved. The ends were cut back, 4 bases at V and 1 base at J, with 9 bases in the middle. The germline gives CDR1 SGDLS, CDR2 YYNGEE. The CDR3 spans 13 residues. The chain's CDR3 is CASSLTASYEQYF. For the CDR3, the DNA is TGTGCCAGCAGCCTTACAGCATCCTACGAGCAGTACTTC.

This clone has just one count. The chain has TRBV5-1 and TRBJ2-5; tentatively, D is TRBD1 or TRBD2 (5 bases each). TRBJ2-7 matches the DNA end more closely, so the J call is doubtful. This CDR3 is built from 15 residues. Germline V CDR1 and CDR2: SGHRS, YFSETQ. CDR3 DNA: TGCGCCAGCAGCGAGGGACGGAGTCTCTCCTACGAGCAGTACTTC. This sequence encodes CASSEGRSLSYEQYF.

This chain joins TRBV5-4 and TRBJ2-7, with TRBD2 identical over 12 bases. CDR1 is SGHNT and CDR2 is YYREEE in the germline V gene (reference sequence). The CDR3 is made up of 14 amino acids. V shed 4 bases, J shed 3 bases, and the junction held 2 bases outside the gene matches. The CDR3 loop is CASSLAGGLYEQYF. CDR3 in DNA: TGTGCCAGCAGCCTAGCGGGAGGGCTCTACGAGCAGTACTTC.

CDR3 region: CASSLAGAGNQPQHF. Written as DNA, the CDR3 is TGTGCCAGCAGCTTAGCGGGGGCGGGCAATCAGCCCCAGCATTTT. This chain uses TRBV7-2 with TRBJ1-5, with D perhaps TRBD1 (6 bases). Germline CDR1 reads SGHTA; CDR2 reads FQGNSA. With 0 bases removed from V and 2 bases from J, the gap between germline ends came to 8 bases. The CDR3 is 15 residues long.

This clone was seen once. The genes are TRBV7-9 and TRBJ1-1, with D perhaps matching TRBD1 (6 bases). V was shortened by 1 base and J by 1 base, with 10 bases between the two germline ends. Germline CDR1 is SEHNR and CDR2 is FQNEAQ (reference sequence). CDR3 size: 15 residues. This chain's CDR3 is CASSLDQGSNTEAFF. In DNA form, the CDR3 reads TGTGCCAGCAGCTTAGATCAGGGGTCGAACACTGAAGCTTTCTTT.

The chain recombines TRBV15 with TRBJ2-5; no clear D. The CDR3 has 13 amino acids. The ends were cut back, 3 bases at V and 5 bases at J, with 10 bases in the middle. The germline V gene has CDR1 LNHNV and CDR2 YYDKDF (reference sequence). CDR3 amino acids: CATSRSLEETQYF. In nucleotides, the CDR3 is TGTGCCACCAGCAGGTCCCTGGAGGAGACCCAGTACTTC.

The V call is TRBV5-4, the J call TRBJ2-1; the D gene is possibly TRBD2 (6 bases). Germline CDR1 is SGHNT and CDR2 is YYREEE (reference sequence). This CDR3 comprises 17 residues. V was cut by 0 bases and J by 0 bases, with 13 bases left in between. The CDR3 spells CASSLGGADLSYNEQFF. As DNA, the CDR3 is TGTGCCAGCAGCTTGGGCGGGGCAGATCTCTCCTACAATGAGCAGTTCTTC.

This clone ranks as medium-sized. The chain carries TRBV19 and TRBJ1-2; a possible D gene is TRBD1 (6 bases). V lost 5 bases, J lost 1 base, and 11 bases lay in between. CDR1 is LNHDA, CDR2 SQIVND, per germline (reference sequence). This CDR3 is 14 amino acids long. The CDR3 spells CASSRDKFNYGYTF. DNA for the CDR3: TGTGCCAGTAGTCGGGACAAGTTTAACTATGGCTACACCTTC.

This chain uses TRBV5-1 with TRBJ2-1, with TRBD1 matching over 8 bases. Looked up from germline, CDR1 is SGHRS and CDR2 is YFSETQ. Trimming removed 4 bases from V and 3 bases from J; junction bases left unmatched: 6. This CDR3 spans 15 amino acids. CDR3 nucleotide sequence: TGCGCCAGCAGCCTGACAGGGGTGATCTACAATGAGCAGTTCTTC. Protein product: CASSLTGVIYNEQFF.

V usage is TRBV5-5 and J usage is TRBJ2-7; 11 bases match TRBD2. Trimming took 1 base from V and 6 from J; bases not matched to a gene: 9. From germline, CDR1 is SGHKS and CDR2 YYEKEE (reference sequence). This CDR3 is 16 amino acids long. CDR3 protein: CASSLRLILAGVEQYF. CDR3 sequence (DNA): TGTGCCAGCAGCTTGCGGTTAATACTAGCGGGAGTCGAGCAGTACTTC.

The V gene is TRBV6-1, the J gene TRBJ1-2; D gene unclear. This CDR3 region has 13 residues. Germline CDR1 is MNHNS and CDR2 is SASEGT. The V and J ends lost 3 bases and 2 bases respectively, with 7 bases between them. For the CDR3, the DNA is TGTGCCAGCAGTGAGTGGAGCAACTATGGCTACACCTTC. Translating it yields CASSEWSNYGYTF.